Listed here are 8 T cell receptor beta chains from one sample, sequenced in a study of T-cell reconstitution after alpha-beta-depleted transplantation in children. TCRbeta library preparation incorporated unique molecular identifiers. TCRdb reprocessed the PCR reads via MiXCR and lists one record per CDR3 protein. The data show 180,000 or so distinct CDR3 sequences, 6.3% seen once. This specimen was PBMCs, taken before TCRalphabeta/CD19-depleted stem cell transplant. The receptors originated from a girl under three years old with combined immunodeficiency, due to receive a stem cell transplant.

This clonotype showed up many times. The chain combines TRBV14 with TRBJ2-7, with 8 positions matching TRBD2. Germline values: CDR1 SGHDN, CDR2 FVKESK. This CDR3 has 14 amino acids. The J segment lost 6 bases and the V segment lost 4 bases, leaving 8 bases of the junction unmatched. DNA for the CDR3: TGTGCCAGCAGCCCACCGGGGGGGTCGAGCGAGCAGTACTTC. Translation gives CASSPPGGSSEQYF.

This clonotype has at least ten counts. This chain connects TRBV7-9 to TRBJ2-1; tentative D call: TRBD2 (6 bases). V gave up 0 bases and J gave up 2 bases, with 14 bases separating them. Germline assignment: CDR1 SEHNR and CDR2 FQNEAQ (reference sequence). This CDR3 contains 17 residues. CDR3 sequence: CASSLARRAGPYNEQFF. The CDR3, as DNA: TGTGCCAGCAGCTTAGCGCGAAGGGCGGGGCCCTACAATGAGCAGTTCTTC.

This clonotype was detected many times. The chain recombines TRBV20-1 with TRBJ1-5; D is perhaps TRBD1 (6 bases). Looked up from germline, CDR1 is DFQATT and CDR2 is SNEGSKA (reference sequence). This CDR3 has 15 amino acids. Trimming removed 0 bases at V and 5 bases at J, with 14 bases between. CDR3 sequence (DNA): TGCAGTGCTAGAGATCCGACAGGAGGGGATCAGCCCCAGCATTTT. Its protein product is CSARDPTGGDQPQHF.

This clonotype appeared many times. The chain employs TRBV18 and TRBJ1-1; tentative D call: TRBD1 (5 bases). Germline loops: CDR1 KGHSH, CDR2 LQKENI. V shed 6 bases and J shed 1 base, with 6 bases lying between them. The CDR3 sequence is 12 residues long. CDR3 loop: CASSGENTEAFF. For the CDR3, the DNA is TGTGCCAGCTCGGGGGAGAACACTGAAGCTTTCTTT.

This clonotype was found many times. The chain uses TRBV20-1 and TRBJ1-1, with 12 bases that match TRBD1. The germline V gene has CDR1 DFQATT and CDR2 SNEGSKA (reference sequence). The CDR3 runs to 13 residues. V shed 5 bases and J 7 bases; nucleotides not matched to a gene: 5. The CDR3: CSASGTGGDEAFF. DNA of the CDR3: TGCAGTGCTTCCGGGACAGGGGGCGATGAAGCTTTCTTT.

This clonotype was observed many times. The chain links TRBV5-1 to TRBJ2-5, with TRBD1 matching 9 bases. The germline CDR1 and CDR2 sequences are SGHRS and YFSETQ. CDR3 length equals 14 residues. J gave up 3 bases and V 8 bases, and 8 bases lay outside the gene matches. CDR3 sequence: CASGTGSREETQYF. The CDR3 nucleotides read TGCGCCAGTGGGACAGGGTCGCGTGAAGAGACCCAGTACTTC.

This clonotype was observed at least ten times. CDR3 sequence (DNA): TGTGCCAGCAGCGCCGGCGGTAGCTCCTACAATGAGCAGTTCTTC. Translation gives CASSAGGSSYNEQFF. The chain combines TRBV9 with TRBJ2-1; D is uncertain. Germline assignment: CDR1 SGDLS and CDR2 YYNGEE. There are 15 residues in the CDR3. With 3 bases removed from V and 0 bases from J, the gap between germline ends came to 10 bases.

This clonotype was counted many times. The chain couples TRBV7-9 to TRBJ2-1; 11 bases fit TRBD2. Germline V gene sequence: CDR1 SEHNR, CDR2 FQNEAQ (reference sequence). V shed 5 bases and J 5 bases; nucleotides not matched to a gene: 5. This CDR3 contains 15 residues. CDR3 DNA: TGTGCCAGCAGCCTAACTAGCGGGAGTGACAATGAGCAGTTCTTC. Protein sequence: CASSLTSGSDNEQFF.